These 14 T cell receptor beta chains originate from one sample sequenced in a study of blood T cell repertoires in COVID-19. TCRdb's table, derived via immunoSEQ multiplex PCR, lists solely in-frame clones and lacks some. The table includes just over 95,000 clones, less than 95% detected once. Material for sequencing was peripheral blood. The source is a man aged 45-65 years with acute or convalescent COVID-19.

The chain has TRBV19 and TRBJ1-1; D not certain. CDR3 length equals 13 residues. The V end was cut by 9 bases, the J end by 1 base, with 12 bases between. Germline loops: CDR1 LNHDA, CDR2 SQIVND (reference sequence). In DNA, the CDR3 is TGTGCCAGCCTTCGGGAAAGGAACACTGAAGCTTTCTTT. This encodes CASLRERNTEAFF.

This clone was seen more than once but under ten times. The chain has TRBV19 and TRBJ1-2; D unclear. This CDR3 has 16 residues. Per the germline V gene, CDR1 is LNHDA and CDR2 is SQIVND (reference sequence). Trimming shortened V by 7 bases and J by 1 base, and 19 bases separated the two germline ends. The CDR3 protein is CASNPSGVSINYGYTF. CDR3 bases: TGTGCCAGTAATCCCTCTGGAGTGTCGATTAACTATGGCTACACCTTC.

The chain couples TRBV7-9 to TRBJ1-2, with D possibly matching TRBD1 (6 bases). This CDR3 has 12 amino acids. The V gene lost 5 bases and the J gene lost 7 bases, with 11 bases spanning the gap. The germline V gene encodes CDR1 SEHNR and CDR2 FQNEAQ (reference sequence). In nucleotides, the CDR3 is TGTGCCAGCAGCCGGGAAGGGGGTGGCTACACCTTC. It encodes CASSREGGGYTF.

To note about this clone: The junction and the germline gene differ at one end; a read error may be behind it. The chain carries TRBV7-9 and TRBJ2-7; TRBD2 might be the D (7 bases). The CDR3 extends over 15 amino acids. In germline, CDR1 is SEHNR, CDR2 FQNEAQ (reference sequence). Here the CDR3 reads CASSLKGGEPYEQYF. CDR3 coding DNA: TGTGCCAGCAGCCTCAAAGGGGGGGAACCCTATGAGCAGTACTTC.

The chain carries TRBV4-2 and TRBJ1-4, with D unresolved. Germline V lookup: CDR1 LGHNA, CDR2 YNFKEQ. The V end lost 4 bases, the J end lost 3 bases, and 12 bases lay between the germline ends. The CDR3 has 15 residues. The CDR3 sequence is CASSLRRAANEKLFF. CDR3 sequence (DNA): TGTGCCAGCAGCCTCCGGAGGGCGGCTAATGAAAAACTGTTTTTT.

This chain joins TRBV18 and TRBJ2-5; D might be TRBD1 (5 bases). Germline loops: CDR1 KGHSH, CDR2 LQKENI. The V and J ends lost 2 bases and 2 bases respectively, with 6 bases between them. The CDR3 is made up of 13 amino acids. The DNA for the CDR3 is TGTGCCAGCTCACCAAGGACACAAGAGACCCAGTACTTC. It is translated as CASSPRTQETQYF.

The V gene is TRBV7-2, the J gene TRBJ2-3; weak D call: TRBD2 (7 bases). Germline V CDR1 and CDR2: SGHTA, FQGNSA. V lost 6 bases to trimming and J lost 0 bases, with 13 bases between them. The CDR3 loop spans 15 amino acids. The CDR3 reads CASRKGGASTDTQYF. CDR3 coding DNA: TGTGCCAGCAGGAAGGGGGGGGCTAGCACAGATACGCAGTATTTT.

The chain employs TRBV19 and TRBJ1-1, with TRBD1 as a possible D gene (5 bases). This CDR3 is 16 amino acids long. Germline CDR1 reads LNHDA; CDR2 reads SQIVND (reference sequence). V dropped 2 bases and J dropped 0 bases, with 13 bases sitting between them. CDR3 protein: CASSIRQGLMNTEAFF. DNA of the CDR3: TGTGCCAGTAGTATAAGGCAGGGACTTATGAACACTGAAGCTTTCTTT.

The CDR3 nucleotides read TGTGCCAGCAGCCAAGGACTAGCGGGAGTTGTATACGAGCAGTACTTC. Its protein product is CASSQGLAGVVYEQYF. The V and J genes are TRBV5-6 and TRBJ2-7; 13 bases fit TRBD2. The CDR3 totals 16 residues. Germline values: CDR1 SGHDT, CDR2 YYEEEE. V lost 4 bases, J lost 4 bases, and 8 bases stayed unmatched.

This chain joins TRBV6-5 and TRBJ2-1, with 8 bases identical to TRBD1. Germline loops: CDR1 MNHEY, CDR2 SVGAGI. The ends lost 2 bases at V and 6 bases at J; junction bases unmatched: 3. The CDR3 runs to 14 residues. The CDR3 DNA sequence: TGTGCCAGCAGTTACACGGACAGGGTCAATGAGCAGTTCTTC. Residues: CASSYTDRVNEQFF.

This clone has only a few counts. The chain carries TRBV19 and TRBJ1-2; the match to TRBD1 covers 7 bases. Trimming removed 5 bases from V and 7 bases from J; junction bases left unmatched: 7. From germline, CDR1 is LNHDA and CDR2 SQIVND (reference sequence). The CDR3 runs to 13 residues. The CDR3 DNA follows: TGTGCCAGTAGTGCGGGACAGAATAGTGGCTACACCTTC. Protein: CASSAGQNSGYTF.

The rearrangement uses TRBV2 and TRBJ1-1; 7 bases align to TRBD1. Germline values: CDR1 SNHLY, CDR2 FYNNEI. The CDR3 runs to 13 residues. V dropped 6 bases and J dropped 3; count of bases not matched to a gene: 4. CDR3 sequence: CASRPQGDTEAFF. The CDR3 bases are TGTGCCAGCAGACCTCAGGGGGACACTGAAGCTTTCTTT.

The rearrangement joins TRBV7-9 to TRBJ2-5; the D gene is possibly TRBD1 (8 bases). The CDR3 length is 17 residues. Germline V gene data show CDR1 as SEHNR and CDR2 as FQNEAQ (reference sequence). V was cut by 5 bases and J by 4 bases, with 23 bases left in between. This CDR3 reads CASSSLIGQGGRETQYF. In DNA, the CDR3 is TGTGCCAGCAGCAGTCTCATTGGACAGGGAGGGAGAGAGACCCAGTACTTC.

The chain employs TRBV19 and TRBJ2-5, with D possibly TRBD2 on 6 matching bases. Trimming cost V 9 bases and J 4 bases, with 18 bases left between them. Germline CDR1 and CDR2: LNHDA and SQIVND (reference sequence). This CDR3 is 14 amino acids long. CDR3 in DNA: TGTGCCAGATTATTAAGACTAGGAGGAGAGACCCAGTACTTC. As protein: CARLLRLGGETQYF.